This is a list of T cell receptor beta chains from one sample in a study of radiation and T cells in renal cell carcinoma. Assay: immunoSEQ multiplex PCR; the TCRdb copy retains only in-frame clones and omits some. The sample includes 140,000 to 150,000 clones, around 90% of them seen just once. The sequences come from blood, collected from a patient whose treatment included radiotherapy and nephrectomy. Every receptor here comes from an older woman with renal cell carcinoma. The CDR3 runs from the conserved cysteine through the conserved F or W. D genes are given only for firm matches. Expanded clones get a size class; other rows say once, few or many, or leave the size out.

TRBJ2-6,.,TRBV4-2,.,TGTGCCAGCAGCCAAGAGAGGGGACAAGGAACTGGGGCCAACGTCCTGACTTTC,CASSQERGQGTGANVLTF
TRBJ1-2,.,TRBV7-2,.,TGTGCCAGCAGCTTATATCAGGGGCCCTATGGCTACACCTTC,CASSLYQGPYGYTF
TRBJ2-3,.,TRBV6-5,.,TGTGCCAGCAGACAAGGCCCCGGCACAGATACGCAGTATTTT,CASRQGPGTDTQYF
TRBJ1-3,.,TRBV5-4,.,TGTGCCAGCAGCCTGGGGTCGTATGGAAACACCATATATTTT,CASSLGSYGNTIYF
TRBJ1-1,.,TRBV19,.,TGTGCCAGTAGTATGGGGGGTAGAAAAACTGAAGCTTTCTTT,CASSMGGRKTEAFF
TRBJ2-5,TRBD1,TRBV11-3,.,TGTGCCAGCAGCTTAGTGGGCTTCAGGACAGGGGGCTTGGAGACCCAGTACTTC,CASSLVGFRTGGLETQYF
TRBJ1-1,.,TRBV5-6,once,TGTGCCAGCAGCTTGACAGGGCCGAACACTGAAGCTTTCTTT,CASSLTGPNTEAFF
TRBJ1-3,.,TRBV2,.,TGTGCCAGCAGTGCCCTCGAGACTGGGAGCACCATATATTTT,CASSALETGSTIYF
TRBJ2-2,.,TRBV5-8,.,TGTGCCAGCAGCCACGGACTTCAAGAGACCGGGGAGCTGTTTTTT,CASSHGLQETGELFF
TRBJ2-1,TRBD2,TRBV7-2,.,TGTGCCAGCCGAAACCTAGCGGGGGCTGGGCAGTTCTTC,CASRNLAGAGQFF
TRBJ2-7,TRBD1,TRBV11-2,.,TGTGCCAGCAGCCCCGAGACAGGGGGCGGCTCCTACGAGCAGTACTTC,CASSPETGGGSYEQYF
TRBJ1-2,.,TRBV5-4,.,TGTGCCAGCAGCTTGGTGGGGACCTATGGCTACACCTTC,CASSLVGTYGYTF
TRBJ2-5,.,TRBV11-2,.,TGTGCCAGCAGCTTAGATAAGGACCAGTACTTC,CASSLDKDQYF
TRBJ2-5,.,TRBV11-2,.,TGTGCCAGCACCGAGAATGTCGTTCATCGGTACTTC,CASTENVVHRYF
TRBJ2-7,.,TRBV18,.,TGTGCCAGCTCACCACCAGGGACGGAGGTGAGCTCCTACGAGCAGTACTTC,CASSPPGTEVSSYEQYF
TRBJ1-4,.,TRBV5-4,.,TGTGCCAGCAGCTTGGTTCCACTTGAAAAACTGTTTTTT,CASSLVPLEKLFF
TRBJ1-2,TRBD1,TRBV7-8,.,TGTGCCAGCAGCTTAGGGTCGGGACAGGGGTTGGTAGTCTATGGCTACACCTTC,CASSLGSGQGLVVYGYTF
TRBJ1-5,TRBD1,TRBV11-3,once,TGTGCCAGCAGCTTAGGGGACAGGGCCATCGGGCAGCCCCAGCATTTT,CASSLGDRAIGQPQHF
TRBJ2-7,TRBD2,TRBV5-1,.,TGCGCCAGCAGCTTGGGCCTAGCGGGGGTTGACGAGCAGTACTTC,CASSLGLAGVDEQYF
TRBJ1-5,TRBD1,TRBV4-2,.,TGTGCCAGCAGCCAAGTTGGAGACAGGGATCAGCCCCAGCATTTT,CASSQVGDRDQPQHF
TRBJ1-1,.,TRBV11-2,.,TGTGCCAGCAGCTACAGACACCTGAGCACTGAAGCTTTCTTT,CASSYRHLSTEAFF
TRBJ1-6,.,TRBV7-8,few,TGTGCCAGCAGTTTAAGGGAGGGTGTGGGGTCACCCCTCCACTTT,CASSLREGVGSPLHF
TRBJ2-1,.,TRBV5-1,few,TGCGCCAGCAGCCGGGACGGGAGCTCCTACAATGAGCAGTTCTTC,CASSRDGSSYNEQFF
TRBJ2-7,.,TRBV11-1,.,TGTGCCAGCAGCCCACACCAAGGGTCCTACGAGCAGTACTTC,CASSPHQGSYEQYF
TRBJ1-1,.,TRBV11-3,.,TGTGCCAGCAGCTTAGTGATGGGGGGTAACACTGAAGCTTTCTTT,CASSLVMGGNTEAFF
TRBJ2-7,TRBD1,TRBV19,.,TGTGCCAGTAAGAGAGGGACAGGGGTCTACGAGCAGTACTTC,CASKRGTGVYEQYF